The sequence of this T cell receptor beta chain was determined in a study of blood T cells in healthy people across ages (dated by TCRdb to about 2015). Looking at the study overall: Template switching captured roughly one uniquely barcoded TCR beta cDNA molecule per two T cells in model experiments. To track age-related changes in TCR beta repertoire diversity, the study relied on deep sequencing normalized with unique cDNA molecular identifiers. The donors were divided into four age groups: young (average approximately 16 years), middle-aged (approximately 41), aged (about 56) and long-lived (82). Donors of different ages were randomly distributed across sequencing lanes to avoid experimental bias. The study analyzed two additional independent replicas of 1 million unique cDNA reads from the same blood draw for two donors, one aged 18 to 30 and one aged 80 or older.

Libraries were prepared through 5' RACE. TCRdb lists the instrument as Illumina HiSeq 2500. The second PCR ran for about 6 to 12 cycles and used a J-beta primer mix along with a sample-barcoded 5' primer. Each TCR beta cDNA molecule received a unique molecular identifier from a template-switch 5' adaptor carrying 12 random nucleotides. Each sample yielded at least 3 million CDR3-containing paired-end reads. All of the RNA was converted into first-strand cDNA using the Mint cDNA synthesis kit, with a TRBC-specific oligonucleotide serving as the primer. After uracil-DNA glycosylase treatment, a first 18-cycle PCR used universal primers M1SS and BC2_uni_R on all cDNA. The original methods were these. Normalization of each sample was performed by random selection of 1 million high-quality reads, each carrying a distinct molecular identifier. Instead of being binned into consensus sequences, reads with shared molecular identifiers were discarded. MiTCR, with a Q25 quality threshold and the strictest error-elimination algorithm, was used for CDR3 identification, clonotype clustering and error correction. A nonparametric unseen species model using Euler transformation provided a lower-bound estimate of total TCR beta diversity. The public reads were reanalyzed by TCRdb: fastp trimming at Q25, MiXCR alignment, in-frame beta chains only. Each CDR3 protein appears once, grouped with its most common genes and DNA. TCRdb, rather than the study authors, made the V and J calls. The sample contains approximately 800,000 distinct CDR3 sequences, around 34% of them found a single time. Roughly 13% of the sample is taken by the ten largest.

Trimming costs V 0 bases and J 1 base, and their ends lie 11 bases apart. Measured from the cysteine to the phenylalanine, the CDR3 is 16 residues long. Only the CDR3 DNA stays, 48 bases, in frame from base 1. The germline V gene gives CDR1 as MNHNS and CDR2 as SASEGT. This clonotype appeared a few times. There is no known antigen for this receptor. The input lacks base qualities; no much larger clone sits a single base away. The roughly 39 donors, aged roughly 6 to 95 years, were systemically healthy Caucasian individuals from Russia. Each donor gave 9.5 to 10 milliliters of peripheral blood, drawn into EDTA-treated Vacutainer tubes. PBMCs were isolated by Ficoll-Paque density-gradient centrifugation, with at least 6 million obtained per sample. Total RNA, at least 6 micrograms per sample, was extracted from PBMCs with Trizol reagent. For every donor, flow cytometry on a PBMC aliquot measured the percentage of naive CD45RAhigh/CD27high T cells.

Overall results and qualifications from the work: There was a strong correlation between observed TCR beta diversity and the percentage of naive T cells measured by flow cytometry. Compared with the aged group, more naive CD4+ T cells, fewer expanded clones and increased TCR diversity were shown by the long-lived group, suggesting age selection. Because the CMV infection status of the donors was unknown, age-related changes in expanded clonotypes may potentially have been confounded. Estimates of total diversity based on one million sequenced T cells were considered lower bounds and underestimates. Since profiling was done on bulk unsorted PBMCs, naive and antigen-experienced compartments could not be conclusively compared. As age increased, observed TCR beta diversity per million T cells dropped in a roughly linear way, and a significant reduction was already evident by age about 40.

The sequence derives from a man aged 18 to 30 in good health. The sample was blood. The rearrangement combines TRBV6-1 with TRBJ2-3, with the D segment possibly TRBD1 or TRBD2, each aligning over 5 bases. The DNA sequence reads TGTGCCAGCAGTGAAGCGACGCAGGGAGGCACAGATACGCAGTATTTT. This yields the protein CASSEATQGGTDTQYF.